Below, 18 T cell receptor beta chains from the same sample are listed, as sequenced in a study of cytomegalovirus exposure and HLA in healthy donors (dated by TCRdb to 2015 to 2018). The library relied on the immunoSEQ multiplex PCR assay. For the multiplex PCR, a mixture combining 60 forward primers for TCR Vbeta segments and 13 reverse primers for TCR Jbeta segments was used. TCRdb stores this immuneACCESS table with in-frame sequences only. Part of the clones is absent; in the studies checked, under half of the shortfall reflects unresolved V genes, and no reason is known for the rest. The table for this sample lists some 150,000 clones; 70% to 85% of them were counted only once. Jointly, the top ten make up 1.5% to 2% of the sample. The sequenced material came from PBMCs. The receptor set was obtained from a woman in her thirties in good health and CMV-seronegative.

The chain carries TRBV5-1 and TRBJ2-5, with TRBD1 identical over 8 bases. V dropped 2 bases and J dropped 5; count of bases not matched to a gene: 5. The CDR3 covers 14 residues. Germline-derived CDR1 and CDR2 are SGHRS and YFSETQ. The CDR3 loop reads CASSFQGAWETQYF. For the CDR3, the DNA is TGCGCCAGCAGCTTCCAGGGGGCTTGGGAGACCCAGTACTTC.

The chain uses TRBV7-9 and TRBJ2-1; 8 nucleotides align to TRBD1. CDR3 length: 13 amino acids. V shed 2 bases and J 7 bases; nucleotides not matched to a gene: 1. Germline V CDR1 and CDR2: SEHNR, FQNEAQ (reference sequence). Here the CDR3 DNA reads TGTGCCAGCAGCTTACAGGGGGCGAATGAGCAGTTCTTC. This sequence encodes CASSLQGANEQFF. The variable domain in full, completed from reference TRBV7-9 and TRBJ2-1, reads DTGVSQNPRHKITKRGQNVTFRCDPISEHNRLYWYRQTLGQGPEFLTYFQNEAQLEKSRLLSDRFSAERPKGSFSTLEIQRTEQGDSAMYLCASSLQGANEQFFGPGTRLTVL.

The J gene is TRBJ1-1, the V gene TRBV4-1; TRBD1 agrees at 7 bases. V shed 3 bases and J 4 bases; nucleotides not matched to a gene: 8. This CDR3 is built from 15 residues. Looked up from germline, CDR1 is MGHRA and CDR2 is YSYEKL. The CDR3 DNA reads TGCGCCAGCAGCCAGGCTAAACAGGGGTTCACTGAAGCTTTCTTT. Translating it yields CASSQAKQGFTEAFF.

V gene TRBV5-1 combines with J gene TRBJ2-3, with 10 bases fitting TRBD2. Germline CDR1 SGHRS, CDR2 YFSETQ. V lost 4 bases to trimming and J lost 4 bases; unmatched junction nucleotides: 9. The CDR3 consists of 16 residues. The CDR3 is CASSPASGRTPDTQYF. CDR3 nucleotide sequence: TGCGCCAGCAGCCCTGCTAGCGGGAGAACCCCAGATACGCAGTATTTT.

The J gene is TRBJ2-1, the V gene TRBV5-1, with TRBD1 matching 7 bases. J was trimmed by 14 bases and V by 5 bases; bases with no gene match: 16. This CDR3 region has 14 residues. Germline CDR1 is SGHRS and CDR2 is YFSETQ. For the CDR3, the DNA is TGCGCCAGCAGTCAAGACCCAGGGGGAATGAGGGAGTTCTTC. Translation: CASSQDPGGMREFF.

J is TRBJ1-2 and V is TRBV6-6; D ambiguous. Germline V gives CDR1 MNHNY, CDR2 SVGAGI (reference sequence). Trimming pared 6 bases from V and 3 bases from J, leaving 14 bases between. The CDR3 consists of 14 residues. CDR3 in DNA: TGTGCCAGCAGCCACCAAGACCGGGACTATGGCTACACCTTC. Its protein is CASSHQDRDYGYTF.

This chain uses TRBV7-3 with TRBJ2-2; 7 bases match TRBD2. This CDR3 is built from 17 residues. Germline V gene data show CDR1 as SGHTA and CDR2 as FQGTGA. The ends lost 0 bases at V and 7 bases at J; junction bases unmatched: 11. The CDR3 nucleotides read TGTGCCAGCAGCTTAACGCCGGGGAGGGGCCCCCGCGGGGAGCTGTTTTTT. This sequence encodes CASSLTPGRGPRGELFF.

This sequence joins TRBV6-1 and TRBJ2-7; 7 bases map to TRBD1. The CDR3 is 14 residues long. The germline V gene encodes CDR1 MNHNS and CDR2 SASEGT. V trimming: 6 bases; J trimming: 5 bases; junction bases outside the gene matches: 10. The CDR3 here is CASRSPTGRNEQYF. DNA for the CDR3: TGTGCCAGCAGGTCTCCGACAGGGCGGAACGAGCAGTACTTC.

This clone occurred a few times. The chain recombines TRBV6-1 with TRBJ2-5, with D possibly being TRBD1 (5 bases). The CDR3 is made up of 13 amino acids. V lost 8 bases and J lost 2, with 12 bases in between. Germline loops: CDR1 MNHNS, CDR2 SASEGT. The CDR3, as DNA: TGTGCCAGCCCAAGGACAAGACAAGAGACCCAGTACTTC. As protein: CASPRTRQETQYF.

This chain uses TRBV30 with TRBJ1-1; D is ambiguous. The CDR3 has 14 amino acids. Trimming took off 4 bases at V and 0 bases at J, with 12 bases between the two ends. In germline, CDR1 is GTSNPN, CDR2 SVGIG (reference sequence). Here the CDR3 DNA reads TGTGCCTGGATGAGGGTAGTAATGAACACTGAAGCTTTCTTT. It is translated as CAWMRVVMNTEAFF.

In nucleotides, the CDR3 is TGTGCCAGCAGCCCGGGACAGGGTGCCGGGGAGCTGTTTTTT. This translates into CASSPGQGAGELFF. V gene TRBV9 combines with J gene TRBJ2-2; 9 nucleotides line up with TRBD1. The V and J ends lost 4 bases and 6 bases, in that order; junction bases with no gene match: 4. This CDR3 has 14 amino acids. Germline values: CDR1 SGDLS, CDR2 YYNGEE.

V gene TRBV27 combines with J gene TRBJ1-5; TRBD1 agrees at 9 bases. Trimming took 5 bases from V and 8 from J; bases not matched to a gene: 4. Germline CDR1 MNHEY, CDR2 SMNVEV (reference sequence). CDR3 length: 13 amino acids. This CDR3 reads CASSPDRGEPQHF. The CDR3 DNA sequence: TGTGCCAGCAGTCCGGACAGGGGTGAGCCCCAGCATTTT.

The J gene is TRBJ2-5, the V gene TRBV29-1; D possibly corresponds to TRBD2 (5 bases). V was shortened by 8 bases and J by 1 base, with 8 bases between the two germline ends. The germline gives CDR1 SQVTM, CDR2 ANQGSEA. The CDR3 sequence is 11 residues long. Here the CDR3 reads CSTSAQETQYF. In DNA form, the CDR3 reads TGCAGCACTAGTGCCCAAGAGACCCAGTACTTC.

This clone came up a few times. This chain uses TRBV29-1 with TRBJ2-2, with 8 bases matching TRBD1. Germline V CDR1 and CDR2: SQVTM, ANQGSEA. After removal of 7 bases from V and 2 bases from J, the junction contained 9 bases not matched to a gene. This CDR3 comprises 15 residues. The CDR3, as DNA: TGCAGCGCCCCAACCGGACAGGGAAACACCGGGGAGCTGTTTTTT. This gives the protein CSAPTGQGNTGELFF.

J is TRBJ2-3 and V is TRBV19, with 13 bases identical to TRBD2. The germline V gene has CDR1 LNHDA and CDR2 SQIVND (reference sequence). The CDR3 covers 15 residues. Trimming at V came to 7 bases and at J to 6 bases, leaving 7 bases not matched to a gene. The CDR3 sequence is CASTQGLAGPDTQYF. CDR3 DNA sequence: TGTGCCAGTACCCAGGGACTAGCGGGGCCCGATACGCAGTATTTT.

This clone was picked up a small number of times. V usage is TRBV11-3 and J usage is TRBJ2-2; D is unresolved. CDR1 is SGHNT, CDR2 YENEEA, per germline. CDR3 size: 14 residues. Trimming shortened V by 0 bases and J by 6 bases, and 8 bases separated the two germline ends. The CDR3 DNA follows: TGTGCCAGCAGCTTAGAGCCCGAGTCCGGGGAGCTGTTTTTT. Residues: CASSLEPESGELFF. Complete variable domain (other parts from reference TRBV11-3 and TRBJ2-2): EAGVVQSPRYKIIEKKQPVAFWCNPISGHNTLYWYLQNLGQGPELLIRYENEEAVDDSQLPKDRFSAERLKGVDSTLKIQPAELGDSAVYLCASSLEPESGELFFGEGSRLTVL.

V gene TRBV19 combines with J gene TRBJ1-2, with D unclear. The V and J ends lost 2 bases and 3 bases respectively, with 13 bases between them. There are 15 residues in the CDR3. Germline V gene data show CDR1 as LNHDA and CDR2 as SQIVND (reference sequence). In DNA form, the CDR3 reads TGTGCCAGTAGTATAAACAGTTTTGGGCACTATGGCTACACCTTC. It translates to CASSINSFGHYGYTF.

The J gene is TRBJ2-4, the V gene TRBV30; TRBD1 might be the D (6 bases). Between the trimmed V and J ends, which lost 3 bases and 5 bases, there was a span of 20 bases. This CDR3 has 16 amino acids. The V gene's germline CDR1 is GTSNPN and CDR2 SVGIG (reference sequence). CDR3 sequence: CAWRERTGTRENIQYF. In nucleotides, the CDR3 is TGTGCCTGGAGGGAACGAACAGGGACGCGAGAAAACATTCAGTACTTC. Full variable domain (outside the CDR3, taken from reference TRBV30 and TRBJ2-4): SQTIHQWPATLVQPVGSPLSLECTVEGTSNPNLYWYRQAAGRGLQLLFYSVGIGQISSEVPQNLSASRPQDRQFILSSKKLLLSDSGFYLCAWRERTGTRENIQYFGAGTRLSVL.